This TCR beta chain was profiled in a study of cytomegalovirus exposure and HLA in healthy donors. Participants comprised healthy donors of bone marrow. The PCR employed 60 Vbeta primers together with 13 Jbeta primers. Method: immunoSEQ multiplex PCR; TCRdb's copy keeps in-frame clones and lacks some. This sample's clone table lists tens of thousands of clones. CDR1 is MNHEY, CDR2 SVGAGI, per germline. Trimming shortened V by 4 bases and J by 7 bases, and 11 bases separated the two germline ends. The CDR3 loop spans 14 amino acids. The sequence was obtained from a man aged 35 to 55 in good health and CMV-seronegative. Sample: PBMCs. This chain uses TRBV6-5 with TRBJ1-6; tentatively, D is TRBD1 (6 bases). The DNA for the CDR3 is TGTGCCAGCAGTTCAGGGGTGGGAAATTCACCCCTCCACTTT. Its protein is CASSSGVGNSPLHF.